A single sample is the source of the 29 T cell receptor beta chains below, sequenced in a study of blood T cell repertoires in COVID-19. Profiled with immunoSEQ multiplex PCR; TCRdb holds only in-frame clones, not every one. The table shows roughly 200,000 clones, with 65% to 85% occurring only once. Source material: peripheral blood. These receptor sequences come from a middle-aged man with active or convalescent COVID-19.

The rearrangement joins TRBV12-3 or TRBV12-4 to TRBJ1-6, with TRBD1 as a possible D gene (5 bases). Deletions cut 8 bases from V and 11 bases from J, with 16 bases between. The CDR3 runs to 13 residues. The CDR3, as DNA: TGTGCCAGCCGGAGAAGGGAGGGGACACCCCTCCACTTT. This sequence encodes CASRRREGTPLHF.

The rearrangement uses TRBV4-2 and TRBJ2-2, with 8 bases lining up with TRBD2. CDR1 is LGHNA, CDR2 YNFKEQ, per germline. Trimming cost V 1 base and J 3 bases; bases outside gene matches: 7. The CDR3 runs to 17 residues. CDR3 nucleotide sequence: TGTGCCAGCAGCCAAGGCGGGGGGCCGCCGGACACCGGGGAGCTGTTTTTT. This translates into CASSQGGGPPDTGELFF.

This sequence joins TRBV29-1 and TRBJ2-5; D is possibly TRBD2 (6 bases). Trimming pared 4 bases from V and 5 bases from J, leaving 14 bases between. This CDR3 has 13 residues. Germline CDR1 and CDR2: SQVTM and ANQGSEA. CDR3 loop: CSVVGTPLETQYF. CDR3 DNA sequence: TGCAGCGTTGTGGGGACTCCCTTGGAGACCCAGTACTTC.

This sequence joins TRBV5-1 and TRBJ2-1, with a possible D match to TRBD2 (6 bases). Per the germline V gene, CDR1 is SGHRS and CDR2 is YFSETQ. There are 15 residues in the CDR3. V lost 4 bases to trimming and J lost 6 bases, with 17 bases between them. The CDR3 DNA is TGCGCCAGCAGCCTCCGACCGGAGGGGAGCAATGAGCAGTTCTTC. It encodes CASSLRPEGSNEQFF.

The chain is built from TRBV6-2 or TRBV6-3 and TRBJ1-4, with 9 bases lining up with TRBD1. CDR3 length: 16 amino acids. V dropped 6 bases and J dropped 8; count of bases not matched to a gene: 13. CDR1 is MNHEY and CDR2 is SVGEGT in the germline V gene. The CDR3 region has the DNA TGTGCCAGCAGCCCTAAGTCCGGGACAGGGATCGAAAAACTGTTTTTT. Translating it yields CASSPKSGTGIEKLFF.

The rearrangement links TRBV4-2 to TRBJ2-5; TRBD2 matches at 8 bases. The germline V gene encodes CDR1 LGHNA and CDR2 YNFKEQ. The CDR3 covers 16 residues. V lost 1 base to trimming and J lost 4 bases; unmatched junction nucleotides: 8. CDR3 protein: CASSQGASGGVETQYF. As DNA, the CDR3 is TGTGCCAGCAGCCAAGGGGCGTCGGGGGGGGTAGAGACCCAGTACTTC.

This clone was seen once. The rearrangement links TRBV3-1 (or the pseudogene TRBV3-2) to TRBJ1-1; 7 bases agree with TRBD1. Germline CDR1 is LGHDT and CDR2 is YNNKEL (reference sequence). With V trimmed by 5 bases and J by 1 base, 10 bases remained unmatched. This CDR3 has 16 amino acids. The CDR3 spells CASSDGGRGTNTEAFF. In DNA form, the CDR3 reads TGTGCCAGCAGCGACGGGGGCAGGGGGACGAACACTGAAGCTTTCTTT.

In this sample, this clone turned up a few times. This sequence joins TRBV12-5 and TRBJ1-6, with TRBD1 identical over 9 bases. CDR1 is LGHNT and CDR2 is FRNRAP in the germline V gene. Trimming took 3 bases from V and 10 from J; bases not matched to a gene: 4. There are 14 residues in the CDR3. CDR3 residues: CASGLGTGRSPLHF. The CDR3, as DNA: TGTGCTAGTGGTTTAGGGACAGGGCGCTCACCCCTCCACTTT. Full variable domain (rest looked up from reference TRBV12-5 and TRBJ1-6): DARVTQTPRHKVTEMGQEVTMRCQPILGHNTVFWYRQTMMQGLELLAYFRNRAPLDDSGMPKDRFSAEMPDATLATLKIQPSEPRDSAVYFCASGLGTGRSPLHFGNGTRLTVT.

The chain couples TRBV7-3 to TRBJ2-2; no reliable D call. Germline loops: CDR1 SGHTA, CDR2 FQGTGA. Between the trimmed V and J ends, which lost 5 bases and 1 base, there was a span of 5 bases. CDR3 size: 13 residues. The CDR3 nucleotides read TGTGCCAGCAGCCCCATGAACACCGGGGAGCTGTTTTTT. Protein product: CASSPMNTGELFF.

This rearrangement joins TRBV6-5 to TRBJ2-7; D may be TRBD1 (6 bases). The V and J ends lost 5 bases and 5 bases respectively, with 10 bases between them. This CDR3 is built from 12 residues. Germline V gene data show CDR1 as MNHEY and CDR2 as SVGAGI. The CDR3 is CASSTTGNEQYF. The CDR3 DNA follows: TGTGCCAGCAGTACCACAGGGAACGAGCAGTACTTC.

This sequence joins TRBV7-2 and TRBJ2-1; D may be TRBD1 (5 bases). Trimming cost V 5 bases and J 4 bases, with 15 bases left between them. The CDR3 spans 15 residues. Germline-derived CDR1 and CDR2 are SGHTA and FQGNSA. CDR3 coding DNA: TGTGCCAGCAGCCTGATGGGGCAGGATTACAATGAGCAGTTCTTC. As protein: CASSLMGQDYNEQFF.

This chain uses TRBV11-2 with TRBJ2-3; 7 bases agree with TRBD2. The ends lost 5 bases at V and 0 bases at J; junction bases unmatched: 8. This CDR3 comprises 16 residues. In germline, CDR1 is SGHAT, CDR2 FQNNGV. The CDR3 sequence: CASSPLADLSTDTQYF. The CDR3 DNA sequence: TGTGCCAGCAGCCCCCTAGCGGACCTTAGCACAGATACGCAGTATTTT.

This rearrangement joins TRBV11-2 to TRBJ2-7; 11 nucleotides agree with TRBD2. With 3 bases clipped from V and 3 bases from J, the junction kept 7 bases outside the gene matches. The germline CDR1 and CDR2 sequences are SGHAT and FQNNGV. CDR3 size: 16 residues. In nucleotides, the CDR3 is TGTGCCAGCAGCTTGACCCTCCTAGCGGGAGGCTACGAGCAGTACTTC. Translation: CASSLTLLAGGYEQYF.

This clone was seen a single time. Here the CDR3 DNA reads TGTGCCAGCAGCTTTGGGGACCCCATTTATAGGGGGGGGGAGCTGTTTTTT. It codes for CASSFGDPIYRGGELFF. The chain combines TRBV5-4 with TRBJ2-2, with D perhaps matching TRBD1 (6 bases). Germline CDR1 is SGHNT and CDR2 is YYREEE (reference sequence). This CDR3 has 17 residues. Trimming shortened V by 2 bases and J by 8 bases, and 22 bases separated the two germline ends.

The sample holds a few counts of this clone. The J gene is TRBJ1-6, the V gene TRBV2; 7 bases align to TRBD1. Germline V lookup: CDR1 SNHLY, CDR2 FYNNEI. J gave up 5 bases and V 6 bases, and 16 bases lay outside the gene matches. The CDR3 totals 18 residues. Here the CDR3 reads CASSYVGQDGADNSPLHF. For the CDR3, the DNA is TGTGCCAGCAGCTACGTAGGACAGGACGGGGCAGATAATTCACCCCTCCACTTT.

The chain recombines TRBV6-6 with TRBJ1-6, with 8 bases lining up with TRBD1. Unmatched junction bases numbered 6, after V lost 8 bases and J lost 6 bases. The germline V gene has CDR1 MNHNY and CDR2 SVGAGI (reference sequence). This CDR3 is 14 amino acids long. The CDR3 nucleotides are TGTGCCAGCGGACAGGGCTTCGGTAATTCACCCCTCCACTTT. Translation: CASGQGFGNSPLHF.

This chain uses TRBV24-1 with TRBJ2-2, with 7 nucleotides matching TRBD1. This CDR3 region has 15 residues. The V gene's germline CDR1 is KGHDR and CDR2 SFDVKD. V shed 1 base, J shed 5 bases, and the junction held 3 bases outside the gene matches. Here the CDR3 DNA reads TGTGCCACCAGTGATTTAGGACAGGAGACCGGGGAGCTGTTTTTT. It is translated as CATSDLGQETGELFF.

The chain couples TRBV7-2 to TRBJ1-5, with TRBD1 as a possible D gene (5 bases). V was trimmed by 9 bases and J by 2 bases, leaving 11 bases between them. The germline V gene encodes CDR1 SGHTA and CDR2 FQGNSA. The CDR3 spans 13 residues. CDR3 amino acids: CASGGLGNQPQHF. CDR3 coding DNA: TGTGCCAGTGGGGGACTTGGCAATCAGCCCCAGCATTTT.

This chain uses TRBV27 with TRBJ2-7; 7 positions agree with TRBD1. Per the germline V gene, CDR1 is MNHEY and CDR2 is SMNVEV (reference sequence). The CDR3 runs 13 residues. Trimming at V came to 5 bases and at J to 3 bases, leaving 4 bases not matched to a gene. The CDR3 loop reads CASSPGTDYEQYF. The CDR3 region has the DNA TGTGCCAGCAGTCCAGGGACAGACTACGAGCAGTACTTC.

This chain joins TRBV6-2 or TRBV6-3 and TRBJ1-5; 8 positions match TRBD1. There are 16 residues in the CDR3. Germline CDR1 reads MNHEY; CDR2 reads SVGEGT. After removal of 5 bases from V and 4 bases from J, the junction contained 10 bases not matched to a gene. As DNA, the CDR3 is TGTGCCAGCAGTCGCGGACAGGGAGGGAGGAATCAGCCCCAGCATTTT. Translating gives CASSRGQGGRNQPQHF.

The sample holds one count of this clone. V and J are TRBV24-1 and TRBJ2-5; TRBD2 aligns across 8 bases. V was clipped by 4 bases and J by 1 base; unmatched bases: 4. The CDR3 consists of 15 residues. Looked up from germline, CDR1 is KGHDR and CDR2 is SFDVKD. The CDR3 DNA reads as TGTGCCACCAGTGACAAGACTAGCGTCCAAGAGACCCAGTACTTC. It yields the protein CATSDKTSVQETQYF.

This clone appeared once. The chain carries TRBV12-5 and TRBJ1-2, with D possibly TRBD1 on 5 matching bases. This CDR3 has 13 amino acids. Per the germline V gene, CDR1 is LGHNT and CDR2 is FRNRAP. V was trimmed by 0 bases and J by 6 bases, leaving 8 bases between them. The CDR3, as DNA: TGTGCTAGTGGTTTGGTAGGCAGGGATGGCTACACCTTC. Residues: CASGLVGRDGYTF.

The J gene is TRBJ2-2, the V gene TRBV3-1 (or the pseudogene TRBV3-2), with 7 bases matching TRBD1. The ends lost 0 bases at V and 1 base at J; junction bases unmatched: 2. This CDR3 has 16 amino acids. Germline CDR1 and CDR2: LGHDT and YNNKEL (reference sequence). The CDR3 DNA is TGTGCCAGCAGCCAAGAGAGGGGGCTGAACACCGGGGAGCTGTTTTTT. It yields the protein CASSQERGLNTGELFF.

V usage is TRBV7-6 and J usage is TRBJ2-1, with 12 positions matching TRBD2. Losses at the gene ends were 2 bases for V and 4 bases for J; bases not matched to a gene: 15. The CDR3 runs 20 residues. The germline CDR1 and CDR2 sequences are SGHVS and FNYEAQ. CDR3 residues: CASSLMYVRTSGALYNEQFF. The CDR3 DNA is TGTGCCAGCAGCTTAATGTATGTCCGGACTAGCGGGGCCCTTTACAATGAGCAGTTCTTC.

The gene calls are TRBV7-3 and TRBJ2-3; 10 nucleotides line up with TRBD2. Germline CDR1 is SGHTA and CDR2 is FQGTGA. The CDR3 has 19 residues. Trimming removed 0 bases from V and 6 bases from J; junction bases left unmatched: 15. The CDR3 loop is CASSLTASGSSFVSDTQYF. The CDR3 DNA is TGTGCCAGCAGCTTAACCGCTAGCGGGAGCTCGTTTGTATCCGATACGCAGTATTTT.

The chain combines TRBV30 with TRBJ2-3; unclear D gene. In germline, CDR1 is GTSNPN, CDR2 SVGIG (reference sequence). CDR3 length equals 14 residues. V was shortened by 4 bases and J by 1 base, with 12 bases between the two germline ends. CDR3: CAWTHRTGTDTQYF. The CDR3 DNA sequence: TGTGCCTGGACTCATCGTACTGGCACAGATACGCAGTATTTT. The complete variable domain, with remaining parts taken from reference TRBV30 and TRBJ2-3, reads SQTIHQWPATLVQPVGSPLSLECTVEGTSNPNLYWYRQAAGRGLQLLFYSVGIGQISSEVPQNLSASRPQDRQFILSSKKLLLSDSGFYLCAWTHRTGTDTQYFGPGTRLTVL.

This clone is a singleton in its sample. The chain has TRBV3-1 (or the pseudogene TRBV3-2) and TRBJ2-7; tentative D call: TRBD1 (6 bases). Between the trimmed V and J ends, which lost 6 bases and 0 bases, there was a span of 15 bases. The germline gives CDR1 LGHDT, CDR2 YNNKEL (reference sequence). The CDR3 sequence is 15 residues long. The DNA for the CDR3 is TGTGCCAGCAGTCCTGAATACAGGGCCTCCTACGAGCAGTACTTC. This gives the protein CASSPEYRASYEQYF.

The rearrangement links TRBV5-1 to TRBJ1-4; weak D call: TRBD1 (6 bases). V was clipped by 0 bases and J by 1 base, with 10 bases between them. Germline CDR1 reads SGHRS; CDR2 reads YFSETQ. The CDR3 is 16 residues long. The CDR3 region is CASSLGDTRTNEKLFF. The DNA of the CDR3 is TGCGCCAGCAGCTTGGGGGACACCAGAACTAATGAAAAACTGTTTTTT.

In regard to this clone: The identical CDR3 is also encoded by other nucleotide sequences in the sample. The chain links TRBV7-2 to TRBJ1-1; D gene unclear. The CDR3 covers 11 residues. V was clipped by 1 base and J by 7 bases, with 4 bases between them. Germline values: CDR1 SGHTA, CDR2 FQGNSA. The CDR3 DNA reads TGTGCCAGCAGCTTAGGAGGTGAAGCTTTCTTT. It codes for CASSLGGEAFF.